This is a list of T cell receptor beta chains from one sample in a study of sequential checkpoint blockade in melanoma. Measured with immunoSEQ multiplex PCR; TCRdb has only the in-frame clones, and not every one. The profile shows about 8,900 clones, approximately 22% of them singletons. Here the sequenced sample was tumor tissue (inferred from file names), taken from a patient given nivolumab and ipilimumab in sequence. These TCRs come from a human donor with melanoma. Each CDR3 is given with its conserved first and last residue. The D gene is left open where the match is weak. Some rows have no size entry. The others give once, few or many, or a class for an expanded clone.

TRBJ1-4	.	TRBD1	TRBV6-8	CASSFSISGTGPATNEKLFF	TGTGCCAGCAGTTTTTCGATATCCGGGACAGGACCTGCAACTAATGAAAAACTGTTTTTT
TRBJ2-3	many	TRBD1	TRBV4-1	CASSQTYLPGQGSDTQYF	TGCGCCAGCAGCCAAACTTACCTACCGGGACAGGGTTCAGATACGCAGTATTTT
TRBJ2-3	few	.	TRBV6-8	CASSYWGVTDTQYF	TGTGCCAGCAGTTACTGGGGGGTCACAGATACGCAGTATTTT
TRBJ1-4	few	.	TRBV28	CASSPYYRGSEKLFF	TGTGCCAGCAGCCCCTATTATCGGGGAAGTGAAAAACTGTTTTTT
TRBJ2-2	.	.	TRBV7-1	CASSFGSGGELFF	TGTGCCAGCAGCTTCGGATCGGGCGGGGAGCTGTTTTTT
TRBJ1-6	few	TRBD1	TRBV6-8	CASNDRGPILLHF	TGTGCCAGCAACGACAGGGGGCCCATTCTCCTCCACTTT
TRBJ1-5	many	.	TRBV9	CASSKQAYSNQPQHF	TGTGCCAGCAGCAAACAGGCATATAGCAATCAGCCCCAGCATTTT
TRBJ1-1	.	.	TRBV6-8	CASSYSKGTGEAFF	TGTGCCAGCAGTTACTCGAAGGGAACAGGTGAAGCTTTCTTT
TRBJ1-2	once	.	TRBV19	CASSTKGLSNYGYTF	TGTGCCAGTAGTACTAAGGGGTTATCGAACTATGGCTACACCTTC
TRBJ2-1	.	TRBD2	TRBV29-1	CSVEGSGGSYNEQFF	TGCAGCGTTGAGGGGAGCGGGGGGTCCTACAATGAGCAGTTCTTC
TRBJ1-4	.	.	TRBV23-1	CASSQDRTQEISWTNEKLFF	TGCGCCAGCAGCCAAGATCGAACACAAGAGATCTCATGGACTAATGAAAAACTGTTTTTT
TRBJ1-4	few	.	TRBV6-4	CASRTFEKLFF	TGTGCCAGCAGGACGTTTGAAAAACTGTTTTTT
TRBJ1-5	.	TRBD1	TRBV11-1	CASSLWTGNQPQHF	TGTGCCAGCAGCTTATGGACAGGGAATCAGCCCCAGCATTTT
TRBJ2-7	few	TRBD1	TRBV23-1	CASSFDRGSEQYF	TGCGCCAGCAGCTTTGACAGGGGGAGCGAGCAGTACTTC
TRBJ2-2	.	.	TRBV14	CASSHLGELFF	TGTGCCAGCAGCCATCTCGGGGAGCTGTTTTTT
TRBJ1-4	few	.	TRBV6-8	CASKSTRGHATNEKLFF	TGTGCCAGCAAATCGACCCGGGGGCATGCAACTAATGAAAAACTGTTTTTT
TRBJ1-1	.	.	TRBV10-2	CASSEFRTVNTEAFF	TGCGCCAGCAGTGAGTTCCGGACAGTTAACACTGAAGCTTTCTTT
TRBJ2-3	few	.	TRBV11-1	CASSSRGASSTDTQYF	TGTGCCAGCAGCTCCCGGGGGGCCTCGTCCACAGATACGCAGTATTTT
TRBJ1-2	few	TRBD1	TRBV18	CASSPFTGDAGGYTF	TGTGCCAGCTCACCATTCACAGGGGACGCGGGTGGCTACACCTTC
TRBJ1-3	.	.	TRBV14	CASSRRENSGNTIYF	TGTGCCAGCAGCCGGAGGGAAAACTCTGGAAACACCATATATTTT
TRBJ2-3	many	.	TRBV7-1	CASSIQGADTQYF	TGTGCCAGCAGCATACAGGGTGCAGATACGCAGTATTTT
TRBJ1-2	few	.	TRBV11-1	CASSLIGGYYGYTF	TGTGCCAGCAGCTTGATAGGAGGGTACTATGGCTACACCTTC
TRBJ2-2	.	.	TRBV6-8	CAISDPRGYTGELFF	TGTGCCATCAGCGACCCACGGGGGTATACCGGGGAGCTGTTTTTT
TRBJ1-5	few	TRBD1	TRBV11-3	CASSLQGAWNQPQHF	TGTGCCAGCAGCTTACAGGGGGCTTGGAATCAGCCCCAGCATTTT
TRBJ1-1	.	TRBD1	TRBV4-1	CASSQTAGGRAFF	TGCGCCAGCAGCCAAACAGCAGGGGGTCGAGCTTTCTTT
TRBJ2-7	.	.	TRBV11-3	CASSLGLDSRFEQYF	TGTGCCAGCAGCTTAGGTCTCGATAGTCGCTTCGAGCAGTACTTC
TRBJ1-2	.	TRBD1	TRBV5-1	CASSKSRDRSYGYTF	TGCGCCAGCAGCAAGTCCCGGGACAGGTCCTATGGCTACACCTTC
TRBJ2-2	.	TRBD1	TRBV6-8	CASSYSRTGVAGELFF	TGTGCCAGCAGTTACTCTCGAACAGGGGTAGCCGGGGAGCTGTTTTTT
TRBJ1-2	.	TRBD1	TRBV29-1	CSVFRGTGAYNYGYTF	TGCAGCGTTTTCCGAGGGACAGGAGCTTATAACTATGGCTACACCTTC
TRBJ1-4	few	TRBD1	TRBV15	CATSHMDRVVEKLFF	TGTGCCACCAGCCATATGGACAGGGTGGTCGAAAAACTGTTTTTT
TRBJ1-2	.	.	TRBV29-1	CSVHWGSDGYTF	TGCAGCGTTCACTGGGGGTCTGATGGCTACACCTTC
TRBJ2-5	few	TRBD2	TRBV15	CATSRDERRASGGQETQYF	TGTGCCACCAGCAGAGATGAACGGAGGGCTAGCGGGGGACAAGAGACCCAGTACTTC
TRBJ2-3	few	TRBD1	TRBV5-1	CASSLGDRDTDTQYF	TGCGCCAGCAGCTTGGGGGACAGGGACACAGATACGCAGTATTTT
TRBJ2-5	few	.	TRBV9	CASSVDLETQYF	TGTGCCAGCAGCGTAGATTTGGAGACCCAGTACTTC
TRBJ2-3	few	.	TRBV7-8	CASSLAAIADTQYF	TGTGCCAGCAGCTTGGCGGCGATTGCAGATACGCAGTATTTT
TRBJ1-2	.	.	TRBV6-8	CASSPPAGGDGYTF	TGTGCCAGCAGTCCCCCGGCGGGGGGCGATGGCTACACCTTC
TRBJ2-6	few	.	TRBV9	CASSMGRISGANVLTF	TGTGCCAGCAGCATGGGACGAATCTCTGGGGCCAACGTCCTGACTTTC
TRBJ1-5	.	.	TRBV19	CASSIDHGSNQPQHF	TGTGCCAGTAGTATAGATCATGGTAGCAATCAGCCCCAGCATTTT
TRBJ1-5	medium-sized	.	TRBV11-3	CASSLEAGAQPQHF	TGTGCCAGCAGCTTGGAGGCAGGGGCTCAGCCCCAGCATTTT
TRBJ2-7	few	.	TRBV6-8	CASSPGILTEQYF	TGTGCCAGCAGTCCAGGGATCCTCACCGAGCAGTACTTC
TRBJ2-7	.	.	TRBV19	CASSQGPFYEQYF	TGTGCCAGTAGTCAAGGACCGTTCTACGAGCAGTACTTC
TRBJ2-5	many	TRBD1	TRBV11-3	CASSFEGARQETQYF	TGTGCCAGCAGCTTTGAGGGGGCCCGTCAAGAGACCCAGTACTTC
TRBJ2-3	.	TRBD2	TRBV29-1	CSVEGWTTGRLAGATTDTQYF	TGCAGCGTTGAAGGATGGACAACGGGCCGACTAGCGGGGGCGACCACAGATACGCAGTATTTT
TRBJ1-6	.	.	TRBV10-3	CAISENRRSSPLHF	TGTGCCATCAGTGAGAACAGGCGCAGTTCACCCCTCCACTTT
TRBJ2-2	.	TRBD1	TRBV6-8	CASSKSGTGYTGELFF	TGTGCCAGCAGTAAATCCGGGACAGGGTACACCGGGGAGCTGTTTTTT
TRBJ1-2	medium-sized	.	TRBV11-3	CASSLTAGASGYTF	TGTGCCAGCAGTTTGACAGCAGGGGCGAGCGGCTACACCTTC
TRBJ2-1	few	.	TRBV5-1	CASRMVDSYNEQFF	TGCGCCAGCAGGATGGTGGACAGCTACAATGAGCAGTTCTTC
TRBJ1-4	.	TRBD1	TRBV19	CASSIPTGTINEKLFF	TGTGCCAGTAGTATCCCGACAGGGACCATTAATGAAAAACTGTTTTTT
TRBJ1-4	few	.	TRBV2	CASRRPPEKLFF	TGTGCCAGCCGGCGCCCCCCCGAAAAACTGTTTTTT
TRBJ2-7	many	.	TRBV7-7	CASSLTPLGPSYEQYF	TGTGCCAGCAGCTTGACCCCGCTGGGGCCTTCCTACGAGCAGTACTTC
TRBJ1-2	.	.	TRBV15	CATSRYTGPQGYGYTF	TGTGCCACCAGCAGATACACAGGGCCCCAGGGCTATGGCTACACCTTC
TRBJ2-1	few	.	TRBV9	CASSPGTLGENEQFF	TGTGCCAGCAGCCCCGGGACCCTGGGGGAAAATGAGCAGTTCTTC
TRBJ2-1	.	.	TRBV6-8	CASSNAPFSLGKTSYNEQFF	TGTGCCAGCAGTAACGCCCCCTTCTCCTTGGGGAAAACCTCCTACAATGAGCAGTTCTTC
TRBJ2-2	once	.	TRBV12-5	CASTNGRELFF	TGTGCCAGCACCAACGGCAGGGAGCTGTTTTTT
TRBJ2-3	few	.	TRBV6-8	CASSPPPRTELTDTQYF	TGTGCCAGCAGTCCCCCACCCCGGACAGAACTCACAGATACGCAGTATTTT
TRBJ2-5	.	TRBD2	TRBV6-8	CASRTYGGMETQYF	TGTGCCAGCAGGACCTACGGGGGGATGGAGACCCAGTACTTC
TRBJ2-7	.	.	TRBV7-6	CASSLGGISYEQYF	TGTGCCAGCAGCTTAGGGGGGATATCCTACGAGCAGTACTTC